This entry lists 13 T cell receptor beta chains sequenced from one sample in a study of T-cell reconstitution after alpha-beta-depleted transplantation in children. Unique molecular identifiers were used in preparing the TCRbeta library. One entry per CDR3 protein, called by TCRdb with MiXCR from the PCR reads. Altogether hundreds of thousands of distinct CDR3 sequences are present, about 16% being singletons, with the ten largest covering approximately 5%. This specimen consisted of PBMCs, mostly from graft donor cells, obtained 360 days after TCRalphabeta/CD19-depleted stem cell transplant. Receptors originate from a male patient aged 5 to 17 who had a stem cell transplant for acute lymphoblastic leukemia, so the T cells may come from the graft donor.

Of note for this clonotype: The missing conserved phenylalanine or tryptophan at the end of this CDR3 makes a read error likely. This chain connects TRBV6-8 to TRBJ2-1; 10 bases align to TRBD2. V lost 11 bases to trimming and J lost 10 bases; unmatched junction nucleotides: 14. This CDR3 spans 14 amino acids. In germline, CDR1 is MNHGY, CDR2 SAAAGT. The CDR3 loop is CAGTSGRALREQFL. DNA for the CDR3: TGTGCCGGAACAAGCGGGAGGGCCCTCAGGGAGCAGTTCCTC.

This clonotype was counted only a few times. The chain couples TRBV4-2 to TRBJ2-6; 7 bases line up with TRBD2. The CDR3 runs to 16 residues. Trimming at V came to 1 base and at J to 11 bases, leaving 11 bases not matched to a gene. Germline V lookup: CDR1 LGHNA, CDR2 YNFKEQ. CDR3 sequence: CASSQGVGGPPHVLTF. CDR3 nucleotide sequence: TGTGCCAGCAGCCAAGGGGTGGGAGGGCCTCCTCACGTCCTGACTTTC.

This chain joins TRBV9 and TRBJ2-2; 7 bases are a match to TRBD2. This CDR3 contains 18 residues. With V trimmed by 1 base and J by 5 bases, 14 bases remained unmatched. The germline V gene encodes CDR1 SGDLS and CDR2 YYNGEE. The CDR3 loop is CASSVNFMTGGRTGELFF. DNA of the CDR3: TGTGCCAGCAGCGTAAATTTTATGACGGGAGGAAGGACCGGGGAGCTGTTTTTT.

The chain recombines TRBV7-6 with TRBJ2-3; a weak D match, TRBD2 (6 bases). The V end lost 5 bases, the J end lost 6 bases, and 15 bases lay between the germline ends. CDR3 size: 14 residues. Germline CDR1 and CDR2: SGHVS and FNYEAQ. The CDR3 sequence is CASSETRGMDTQYF. CDR3 DNA sequence: TGTGCCAGCAGCGAGACTAGGGGCATGGATACGCAGTATTTT. The full variable domain, with the rest looked up from reference TRBV7-6 and TRBJ2-3, is GAGVSQSPRYKVTKRGQDVALRCDPISGHVSLYWYRQALGQGPEFLTYFNYEAQQDKSGLPNDRFSAERPEGSISTLTIQRTEQRDSAMYRCASSETRGMDTQYFGPGTRLTVL.

This clonotype was seen a handful of times. The J gene is TRBJ2-7, the V gene TRBV2; D is unresolved. The V and J ends lost 8 bases and 5 bases respectively, with 10 bases between them. The CDR3 length is 11 residues. CDR1 is SNHLY, CDR2 FYNNEI, per germline. DNA for the CDR3: TGTGCCAGCGGGGTTCATAACGAGCAGTACTTC. Its protein is CASGVHNEQYF.

CDR3 amino acids: CASSQEYSGKQYF. CDR3 DNA sequence: TGCGCCAGCAGCCAAGAGTACAGCGGGAAGCAGTACTTC. The chain employs TRBV4-1 and TRBJ2-7, with 7 bases fitting TRBD2. Germline V CDR1 and CDR2: MGHRA, YSYEKL. This CDR3 has 13 amino acids. V trimming: 0 bases; J trimming: 8 bases; junction bases outside the gene matches: 4.

V gene TRBV5-1 combines with J gene TRBJ2-1, with unresolved D. CDR3 length equals 15 residues. Germline CDR1 reads SGHRS; CDR2 reads YFSETQ. V lost 0 bases, J lost 0 bases, and 7 bases lay in between. DNA for the CDR3: TGCGCCAGCAGCTTGGAGGAGAGCTCCTACAATGAGCAGTTCTTC. The encoded protein is CASSLEESSYNEQFF.

This clonotype was counted between two and nine times. The chain links TRBV20-1 to TRBJ2-5; D not resolved. V was shortened by 0 bases and J by 8 bases, with 16 bases between the two germline ends. CDR3 length equals 14 residues. The germline gives CDR1 DFQATT, CDR2 SNEGSKA (reference sequence). CDR3 DNA sequence: TGCAGTGCTAGAGATCATTGGGGTAGTCCCACCCAGTACTTC. Residues: CSARDHWGSPTQYF.

This chain uses TRBV7-9 with TRBJ2-7, with 8 positions matching TRBD1. V trimming: 5 bases; J trimming: 2 bases; junction bases outside the gene matches: 8. Germline CDR1 is SEHNR and CDR2 is FQNEAQ (reference sequence). The CDR3 is 15 residues long. The CDR3 sequence is CASSPGRTGTYEQYF. The DNA for the CDR3 is TGTGCCAGCAGCCCGGGGCGGACAGGGACCTACGAGCAGTACTTC.

The chain couples TRBV2 to TRBJ2-7; 8 bases match TRBD1. CDR1 SNHLY and CDR2 FYNNEI come from the germline V gene. The CDR3 is 16 amino acids. V gave up 2 bases and J gave up 4 bases; unmatched junction bases: 10. The CDR3 is CASSEKTGTGQYEQYF. CDR3 in DNA: TGTGCCAGCAGTGAAAAAACCGGGACAGGACAATACGAGCAGTACTTC.

V and J are TRBV10-3 and TRBJ2-1; possibly TRBD2 for D (10 bases). CDR1 ENHRY and CDR2 SYGVKD come from the germline V gene. This CDR3 comprises 18 residues. V lost 8 bases to trimming and J lost 8 bases, with 31 bases between them. CDR3 amino acids: CAIAGQGKASGSLYEQFF. DNA of the CDR3: TGTGCCATCGCCGGACAGGGGAAGGCTAGCGGGAGCTTATATGAGCAGTTCTTC.

The chain joins TRBV7-9 to TRBJ2-1, with 11 bases identical to TRBD2. The V gene end was trimmed by 5 bases and the J gene end by 12 bases; junction bases not matched to a gene: 12. The CDR3 loop spans 15 amino acids. From germline, CDR1 is SEHNR and CDR2 FQNEAQ (reference sequence). The CDR3 DNA reads TGTGCCAGCAGCGGTAGCGGGAGGGCATTAAGGTCGCAGTTCTTC. It is translated as CASSGSGRALRSQFF.

V and J are TRBV11-2 and TRBJ2-2; D is perhaps TRBD1 (6 bases). Trimming cost V 3 bases and J 1 base, with 12 bases left between them. This CDR3 region has 16 residues. Germline CDR1 reads SGHAT; CDR2 reads FQNNGV. The CDR3: CASSFGQGLNTGELFF. The CDR3, as DNA: TGTGCCAGCAGCTTCGGCCAGGGGTTGAACACCGGGGAGCTGTTTTTT.